A single sample gave rise to the 32 T cell receptor beta chains below, sequenced in a study of blood T cell repertoires in COVID-19. TCRdb's table, derived via immunoSEQ multiplex PCR, lists solely in-frame clones and lacks some. The table includes some 150,000 clones, roughly 85% detected once. Sample: peripheral blood. All receptors come from a man aged 50 to 59 with acute or convalescent COVID-19.

The chain links TRBV9 to TRBJ1-5; TRBD1 aligns across 7 bases. Germline V gives CDR1 SGDLS, CDR2 YYNGEE. There are 14 residues in the CDR3. The V gene end was trimmed by 3 bases and the J gene end by 5 bases; junction bases not matched to a gene: 5. CDR3 DNA sequence: TGTGCCAGCAGCGCAGGGGACAGCCATCAGCCCCAGCATTTT. Amino acids: CASSAGDSHQPQHF.

The rearrangement links TRBV15 to TRBJ1-3; D is possibly TRBD1 (5 bases). CDR3 length: 13 amino acids. The germline V gene has CDR1 LNHNV and CDR2 YYDKDF (reference sequence). Deletions cut 6 bases from V and 4 bases from J, with 10 bases between. CDR3 residues: CATSVGAGNTIYF. CDR3 DNA: TGTGCCACCAGTGTAGGGGCCGGAAACACCATATATTTT. The full variable domain, in which reference TRBV15 and TRBJ1-3 provide the parts outside the CDR3, is DAMVIQNPRYQVTQFGKPVTLSCSQTLNHNVMYWYQQKSSQAPKLLFHYYDKDFNNEADTPDNFQSRRPNTSFCFLDIRSPGLGDTAMYLCATSVGAGNTIYFGEGSWLTVV.

V is TRBV7-9 and J is TRBJ1-5; D call uncertain. This CDR3 has 14 residues. The V gene lost 4 bases and the J gene lost 4 bases, with 11 bases spanning the gap. From germline, CDR1 is SEHNR and CDR2 FQNEAQ (reference sequence). CDR3 nucleotide sequence: TGTGCCAGCAGCTCCGGGATCGAAAATCAGCCCCAGCATTTT. Translated, it gives CASSSGIENQPQHF.

This clone was recorded only once. This chain links TRBV7-9 with TRBJ2-5; 8 bases match TRBD1. The CDR3 runs 15 residues. The junction had 8 bases not matched to a gene; V was cut back by 5 bases and J by 3 bases. Looked up from germline, CDR1 is SEHNR and CDR2 is FQNEAQ (reference sequence). Here the CDR3 reads CASSQGDRPKETQYF. CDR3 bases: TGTGCCAGCAGCCAAGGGGACAGGCCAAAAGAGACCCAGTACTTC.

The chain joins TRBV5-1 to TRBJ1-6; tentative D call: TRBD1 (6 bases). CDR3 length: 15 amino acids. CDR1 and CDR2 from the germline V gene are SGHRS and YFSETQ. Trimming removed 4 bases at V and 5 bases at J, with 13 bases between. The DNA for the CDR3 is TGCGCCAGCAGCACCGACAGGAAAAATAATTCACCCCTCCACTTT. As protein: CASSTDRKNNSPLHF.

V gene TRBV4-1 combines with J gene TRBJ2-7, with TRBD1 identical over 7 bases. Losses at the gene ends were 0 bases for V and 4 bases for J; bases not matched to a gene: 6. Germline lookup yields CDR1 MGHRA and CDR2 YSYEKL. This CDR3 comprises 15 residues. In DNA form, the CDR3 reads TGCGCCAGCAGCCAAGACGTGACAGGGCCGTACGAGCAGTACTTC. Its translation is CASSQDVTGPYEQYF.

This clone was seen once. The chain employs TRBV3-1 (or the pseudogene TRBV3-2) and TRBJ2-2; TRBD1 matches at 9 bases. The CDR3 spans 17 residues. V lost 2 bases, J lost 6 bases, and 10 bases stayed unmatched. Per the germline V gene, CDR1 is LGHDT and CDR2 is YNNKEL (reference sequence). The CDR3 region has the DNA TGTGCCAGCAGCCAAACCGGGACAGGGTCGTTGGCCGGGGAGCTGTTTTTT. The encoded protein is CASSQTGTGSLAGELFF.

This clone came up once. The chain carries TRBV6-5 and TRBJ1-5; D might be TRBD1 (6 bases). The CDR3 has 13 residues. V lost 6 bases and J lost 4, with 10 bases in between. Germline assignment: CDR1 MNHEY and CDR2 SVGAGI. The CDR3 protein is CASSGRGNQPQHF. The CDR3 DNA is TGTGCCAGCAGCGGCAGGGGAAATCAGCCCCAGCATTTT.

The chain has TRBV2 and TRBJ1-5; D is uncertain. The ends were cut back, 2 bases at V and 5 bases at J, with 10 bases in the middle. This CDR3 spans 14 amino acids. Germline V gives CDR1 SNHLY, CDR2 FYNNEI. The CDR3 reads CASSEQTKYQPQHF. The CDR3 region has the DNA TGTGCCAGCAGTGAACAGACTAAGTATCAGCCCCAGCATTTT.

The chain recombines TRBV5-4 with TRBJ2-7; 7 nucleotides line up with TRBD2. CDR3 size: 14 residues. The V gene's germline CDR1 is SGHNT and CDR2 YYREEE (reference sequence). Germline trimming cut 3 bases from V and 0 bases from J; bases unmatched to any gene: 3. The CDR3 reads CASSSGGSSYEQYF. As DNA, the CDR3 is TGTGCCAGCAGCTCCGGGGGGAGCTCCTACGAGCAGTACTTC. Full variable domain (outside the CDR3, taken from reference TRBV5-4 and TRBJ2-7): ETGVTQSPTHLIKTRGQQVTLRCSSQSGHNTVSWYQQALGQGPQFIFQYYREEENGRGNFPPRFSGLQFPNYSSELNVNALELDDSALYLCASSSGGSSYEQYFGPGTRLTVT.

CDR3 coding DNA: TGCGCCAGCAGCTTGGTTAGCGGGGGGGCCTCTGCGCAGTATTTT. Residues: CASSLVSGGASAQYF. This rearrangement joins TRBV5-1 to TRBJ2-3; 11 bases map to TRBD2. Germline trimming cut 0 bases from V and 10 bases from J; bases unmatched to any gene: 7. From germline, CDR1 is SGHRS and CDR2 YFSETQ. There are 15 residues in the CDR3. The full variable domain, with the rest looked up from reference TRBV5-1 and TRBJ2-3, is KAGVTQTPRYLIKTRGQQVTLSCSPISGHRSVSWYQQTPGQGLQFLFEYFSETQRNKGNFPGRFSGRQFSNSRSEMNVSTLELGDSALYLCASSLVSGGASAQYFGPGTRLTVL.

As DNA, the CDR3 is TGTGCCAGCAGCCTGGGCCAGGGGAATGGCTACACCTTC. Translating it yields CASSLGQGNGYTF. The rearrangement uses TRBV7-9 and TRBJ1-2, with TRBD1 as a possible D gene (6 bases). CDR1 and CDR2 (germline): SEHNR, FQNEAQ (reference sequence). The CDR3 contains 13 residues. V shed 5 bases and J shed 6 bases, with 13 bases lying between them.

The chain carries TRBV2 and TRBJ2-7; D unclear. The CDR3 covers 11 residues. The ends were cut back, 5 bases at V and 5 bases at J, with 7 bases in the middle. CDR1 is SNHLY and CDR2 is FYNNEI in the germline V gene. The DNA of the CDR3 is TGTGCCAGCAGTATTCCGGACGAGCAGTACTTC. Translated: CASSIPDEQYF. Drawing the rest from reference TRBV2 and TRBJ2-7, the complete variable domain is EPEVTQTPSHQVTQMGQEVILRCVPISNHLYFYWYRQILGQKVEFLVSFYNNEISEKSEIFDDQFSVERPDGSNFTLKIRSTKLEDSAMYFCASSIPDEQYFGPGTRLTVT.

This sequence joins TRBV11-2 and TRBJ2-1; TRBD2 matches at 9 bases. V lost 3 bases and J lost 3; bases outside the gene matches: 15. Germline values: CDR1 SGHAT, CDR2 FQNNGV. There are 19 residues in the CDR3. The CDR3 nucleotides are TGTGCCAGCAGCTTTGTCCCATTTGGCGGGAGGGGAGACTACAATGAGCAGTTCTTC. This encodes CASSFVPFGGRGDYNEQFF.

The chain combines TRBV30 with TRBJ2-7, with D perhaps TRBD1 (5 bases). The ends were cut back, 0 bases at V and 4 bases at J, with 10 bases in the middle. The germline V gene encodes CDR1 GTSNPN and CDR2 SVGIG (reference sequence). The CDR3 is 13 amino acids. In nucleotides, the CDR3 is TGTGCCTGGAGTGTAGTAACAGGATACGAGCAGTACTTC. Encoded protein: CAWSVVTGYEQYF.

The V gene is TRBV14, the J gene TRBJ1-1, with 7 bases fitting TRBD1. This CDR3 region has 14 residues. From germline, CDR1 is SGHDN and CDR2 FVKESK. Trimming cost V 3 bases and J 11 bases; bases outside gene matches: 12. The chain's CDR3 is CASSHQGQFRQAFF. In DNA, the CDR3 is TGTGCCAGCAGCCATCAGGGACAGTTCCGCCAGGCTTTCTTT.

The rearrangement uses TRBV6-5 and TRBJ1-2; D unclear. With 8 bases removed from V and 8 bases from J, the gap between germline ends came to 21 bases. This CDR3 is 14 amino acids long. Looked up from germline, CDR1 is MNHEY and CDR2 is SVGAGI. For the CDR3, the DNA is TGTGCCAGCCATCAAGGTCAGCGAGAAAAGGGCTACACCTTC. Translated, it gives CASHQGQREKGYTF.

The chain uses TRBV7-8 and TRBJ2-3; 8 bases line up with TRBD2. There are 17 residues in the CDR3. Germline V gene data show CDR1 as SGHVS and CDR2 as FQNEAQ. After removal of 0 bases from V and 3 bases from J, the junction contained 8 bases not matched to a gene. CDR3 nucleotide sequence: TGTGCCAGCAGCTTAGCACATATAGCGGGAAAGACAGATACGCAGTATTTT. This translates into CASSLAHIAGKTDTQYF.

The rearrangement uses TRBV11-3 and TRBJ2-7, with 12 bases that match TRBD2. V gave up 0 bases and J gave up 12 bases; unmatched junction bases: 9. This CDR3 has 15 amino acids. Germline CDR1 reads SGHNT; CDR2 reads YENEEA. The CDR3 protein is CASSLEPTSGRELYF. CDR3 nucleotides: TGTGCCAGCAGCTTAGAACCGACTAGCGGGAGAGAATTGTACTTC.

The chain joins TRBV15 to TRBJ1-1; the D is unclear. V was trimmed by 0 bases and J by 1 base, leaving 9 bases between them. This CDR3 is 15 amino acids long. Germline assignment: CDR1 LNHNV and CDR2 YYDKDF (reference sequence). The CDR3 DNA follows: TGTGCCACCAGCAGAGATCCTTGGCCGAACACTGAAGCTTTCTTT. Translated, it gives CATSRDPWPNTEAFF.

This chain links TRBV27 with TRBJ1-5, with 7 nucleotides matching TRBD1. Germline V gene sequence: CDR1 MNHEY, CDR2 SMNVEV (reference sequence). The CDR3 has 14 residues. Unmatched junction bases numbered 3, after V lost 5 bases and J lost 2 bases. In DNA, the CDR3 is TGTGCCAGCAGTCCAGGGGGAGGCAATCAGCCCCAGCATTTT. It codes for CASSPGGGNQPQHF.

The chain has TRBV6-5 and TRBJ2-1; D unresolved. Deletions cut 2 bases from V and 7 bases from J, with 18 bases between. The CDR3 spans 16 residues. Per the germline V gene, CDR1 is MNHEY and CDR2 is SVGAGI. Here the CDR3 DNA reads TGTGCCAGCAGTTACGACGGCGCTACTATCATTAATGAGCAGTTCTTC. This translates into CASSYDGATIINEQFF.

The chain is built from TRBV5-5 and TRBJ1-1, with no clear D. Germline assignment: CDR1 SGHKS and CDR2 YYEKEE (reference sequence). V shed 4 bases and J shed 3 bases, with 13 bases lying between them. The CDR3 consists of 14 residues. The CDR3 sequence: CASSLRGRHTEAFF. The CDR3 DNA reads TGTGCCAGCAGCCTTCGGGGTAGACACACTGAAGCTTTCTTT.

CDR3 residues: CASSVGRDSYEQYF. DNA of the CDR3: TGTGCCAGCAGCGTCGGACGGGACTCCTACGAGCAGTACTTC. J is TRBJ2-7 and V is TRBV7-4, with D possibly being TRBD2 (5 bases). Trimming removed 5 bases from V and 0 bases from J, with 11 bases in between. CDR1 is SGHVT, CDR2 SQSDAQ, per germline. The CDR3 consists of 14 residues. Using reference TRBV7-4 and TRBJ2-7 for the parts outside the CDR3, the full variable domain is GAGVSQSPRYKVAKRGRDVALRCDSISGHVTLYWYRQTLGQGSEVLTYSQSDAQRDKSGRPSGRFSAERPERSVSTLKIQRTEQGDSAVYLCASSVGRDSYEQYFGPGTRLTVT.

The chain combines TRBV28 with TRBJ1-4; 9 bases fit TRBD1. After removal of 8 bases from V and 6 bases from J, the junction contained 7 bases not matched to a gene. The CDR3 is 14 residues long. CDR1 is MDHEN, CDR2 SYDVKM, per germline. The chain's CDR3 is CASLGDREYEKLFF. Written as DNA, the CDR3 is TGTGCCAGCCTCGGGGACAGGGAGTATGAAAAACTGTTTTTT.

The rearrangement joins TRBV15 to TRBJ2-2; D possibly corresponds to TRBD2 (6 bases). V lost 3 bases to trimming and J lost 1 base, with 15 bases between them. The CDR3 has 17 residues. The V gene's germline CDR1 is LNHNV and CDR2 YYDKDF (reference sequence). The CDR3 bases are TGTGCCACCAGCAGCCCGTCCGGGACTGTGAACACCGGGGAGCTGTTTTTT. This gives the protein CATSSPSGTVNTGELFF.

This clone was counted once. The genes are TRBV25-1 and TRBJ2-5; a possible D gene is TRBD1 (6 bases). The V and J ends lost 3 bases and 5 bases respectively, with 16 bases between them. This CDR3 has 15 amino acids. Germline assignment: CDR1 MGHDK and CDR2 SYGVNS. CDR3 loop: CASSDPQGAIETQYF. The DNA of the CDR3 is TGTGCCAGCAGTGACCCACAGGGAGCCATCGAGACCCAGTACTTC.

This chain connects TRBV6-1 to TRBJ1-6; TRBD1 is a possible D gene (6 bases). The CDR3 is made up of 13 amino acids. With 3 bases removed from V and 9 bases from J, the gap between germline ends came to 9 bases. Germline loops: CDR1 MNHNS, CDR2 SASEGT. Here the CDR3 reads CASSDAQGSPLHF. The CDR3 nucleotides read TGTGCCAGCAGTGATGCACAGGGTTCACCCCTCCACTTT.

The V call is TRBV10-2, the J call TRBJ1-4; the D gene is possibly TRBD1 (5 bases). Germline CDR1 WSHSY, CDR2 SAAADI. CDR3 length: 14 residues. V was shortened by 6 bases and J by 7 bases, with 15 bases between the two germline ends. The CDR3 nucleotides are TGCGCCAGCAGAGGGGACTTTGGAATTGAAAAACTGTTTTTT. Translated: CASRGDFGIEKLFF.

About this clone itself: Other DNA sequences in this specimen translate into the identical CDR3. The V gene is TRBV4-1, the J gene TRBJ2-5; 11 positions agree with TRBD2. This CDR3 has 15 residues. After removal of 0 bases from V and 4 bases from J, the junction contained 1 base not matched to a gene. CDR1 is MGHRA and CDR2 is YSYEKL in the germline V gene. This CDR3 reads CASSQDGLAGETQYF. CDR3 coding DNA: TGCGCCAGCAGCCAAGATGGACTAGCGGGAGAGACCCAGTACTTC.

In nucleotides, the CDR3 is TGTGCCAGCAGTGAAGACGGGACTAGCGGTGATACGCAGTATTTT. Translated, it gives CASSEDGTSGDTQYF. V and J are TRBV2 and TRBJ2-3, with 11 bases matching TRBD2. Trimming took 1 base from V and 6 from J; bases not matched to a gene: 3. The CDR3 totals 15 residues. CDR1 and CDR2 from the germline V gene are SNHLY and FYNNEI. The full variable domain, its missing parts supplied by reference TRBV2 and TRBJ2-3, is EPEVTQTPSHQVTQMGQEVILRCVPISNHLYFYWYRQILGQKVEFLVSFYNNEISEKSEIFDDQFSVERPDGSNFTLKIRSTKLEDSAMYFCASSEDGTSGDTQYFGPGTRLTVL.

V is TRBV2 and J is TRBJ1-5, with 9 positions matching TRBD1. Germline V gene sequence: CDR1 SNHLY, CDR2 FYNNEI. V was clipped by 4 bases and J by 6 bases; unmatched bases: 4. This CDR3 region has 14 residues. Here the CDR3 DNA reads TGTGCCAGCAGTGGGACAGGGGTTATTCAGCCCCAGCATTTT. It translates to CASSGTGVIQPQHF.